One sample yielded the 32 T cell receptor beta chains listed below, sequenced in a study of CD8 T cells in Susac syndrome. cDNA came from about 0.51 to 1 ug RNA primed by random hexamers. TCRdb analysed the immunoSEQ multiplex PCR reads with MiXCR anew, one entry per CDR3 protein. The table has 150,000 to 180,000 distinct CDR3 sequences, nearly 97% seen once. Input material: CD8+ T cells from PBMCs. The receptors originated from a human donor with multiple sclerosis.

The chain joins TRBV20-1 to TRBJ1-1; 7 nucleotides align to TRBD1. Germline-derived CDR1 and CDR2 are DFQATT and SNEGSKA (reference sequence). The V segment lost 0 bases and the J segment 4 bases; nucleotides outside the gene matches: 8. The CDR3 runs to 15 residues. The DNA of the CDR3 is TGCAGTGCTAGAGACTGGGGGACAGTAGGCACTGAAGCTTTCTTT. As protein: CSARDWGTVGTEAFF.

This chain joins TRBV27 and TRBJ2-7; 12 nucleotides agree with TRBD1. This CDR3 contains 16 residues. After removal of 4 bases from V and 7 bases from J, the junction contained 11 bases not matched to a gene. Looked up from germline, CDR1 is MNHEY and CDR2 is SMNVEV (reference sequence). The CDR3 reads CASSSGTGGQVGEQYF. Here the CDR3 DNA reads TGTGCCAGCAGTTCCGGGACAGGGGGCCAGGTAGGAGAGCAGTACTTC.

The chain combines TRBV9 with TRBJ1-5; unclear D gene. Trimming cost V 2 bases and J 3 bases, with 6 bases left between them. This CDR3 is 13 amino acids long. From germline, CDR1 is SGDLS and CDR2 YYNGEE. CDR3: CASSVSNNQPQHF. CDR3 bases: TGTGCCAGCAGCGTGTCAAACAATCAGCCCCAGCATTTT.

The chain is built from TRBV18 and TRBJ1-2, with D maybe TRBD1 (6 bases). Trimming shortened V by 2 bases and J by 8 bases, and 15 bases separated the two germline ends. CDR1 is KGHSH, CDR2 LQKENI, per germline. The CDR3 has 14 amino acids. Here the CDR3 DNA reads TGTGCCAGCTCACCAGAGGGGGAGGGATACGGCTACACCTTC. Translation: CASSPEGEGYGYTF. The variable domain in full, with the rest retrieved from reference TRBV18 and TRBJ1-2, is NAGVMQNPRHLVRRRGQEARLRCSPMKGHSHVYWYRQLPEEGLKFMVYLQKENIIDESGMPKERFSAEFPKEGPSILRIQQVVRGDSAAYFCASSPEGEGYGYTFGSGTRLTVV.

The chain links TRBV20-1 to TRBJ2-1; D unresolved. Trimming stripped 3 bases from V and 7 bases from J, with 16 bases between. The CDR3 spans 14 residues. The germline V gene encodes CDR1 DFQATT and CDR2 SNEGSKA (reference sequence). In DNA, the CDR3 is TGCAGTGCTAGCCGCGTGGATTTTGCGAATGAGCAGTTCTTC. Translating it yields CSASRVDFANEQFF.

The chain has TRBV19 and TRBJ1-1, with D possibly being TRBD1 (6 bases). V lost 5 bases and J lost 5, with 15 bases in between. The CDR3 is 14 residues long. Germline CDR1 LNHDA, CDR2 SQIVND (reference sequence). The CDR3 DNA follows: TGTGCCAGTAGTCTGCAGGGGTATCGAACTGAAGCTTTCTTT. This encodes CASSLQGYRTEAFF.

In nucleotides, the CDR3 is TGTGCCAGCAGTTGGGGCACCGTCGGAAATGAGCAGTTCTTC. Residues: CASSWGTVGNEQFF. The chain recombines TRBV27 with TRBJ2-1, with D possibly matching TRBD1 (5 bases). Germline CDR1 reads MNHEY; CDR2 reads SMNVEV (reference sequence). The CDR3 loop spans 14 amino acids. V lost 4 bases, J lost 7 bases, and 14 bases lay in between.

This chain joins TRBV2 and TRBJ2-1; 9 nucleotides line up with TRBD2. Germline trimming cut 5 bases from V and 0 bases from J; bases unmatched to any gene: 2. The CDR3 has 15 residues. Germline V gene lookup returns CDR1 SNHLY and CDR2 FYNNEI. The CDR3 here is CASSKRGASYNEQFF. DNA for the CDR3: TGTGCCAGCAGTAAGCGGGGGGCCTCCTACAATGAGCAGTTCTTC.

A single count supports this clonotype. The chain has TRBV7-9 and TRBJ2-3, with D possibly being TRBD2 (5 bases). V lost 8 bases and J lost 2, with 11 bases in between. The CDR3 totals 13 residues. Germline-derived CDR1 and CDR2 are SEHNR and FQNEAQ (reference sequence). The CDR3 nucleotides read TGTGCCAGCCGGAACGGGGTCACAGATACGCAGTATTTT. Translated: CASRNGVTDTQYF.

This rearrangement joins TRBV30 to TRBJ2-1; D possibly matches TRBD1 or TRBD2 (5 bases each). Trimming removed 4 bases at V and 12 bases at J, with 13 bases between. The CDR3 is 11 amino acids. CDR1 is GTSNPN, CDR2 SVGIG, per germline (reference sequence). The CDR3 protein is CAWKVERGQFF. DNA for the CDR3: TGTGCCTGGAAGGTCGAGAGGGGGCAGTTCTTC. The full variable domain, rest sourced from reference TRBV30 and TRBJ2-1, is SQTIHQWPATLVQPVGSPLSLECTVEGTSNPNLYWYRQAAGRGLQLLFYSVGIGQISSEVPQNLSASRPQDRQFILSSKKLLLSDSGFYLCAWKVERGQFFGPGTRLTVL.

This sequence joins TRBV28 and TRBJ2-1; the D is unclear. CDR1 is MDHEN, CDR2 SYDVKM, per germline. The CDR3 spans 14 residues. The V gene lost 5 bases and the J gene lost 12 bases, with 20 bases spanning the gap. CDR3 protein: CASSLQSYRPRQFF. The DNA of the CDR3 is TGTGCCAGCAGTCTACAAAGCTACCGACCGAGGCAGTTCTTC.

This clonotype occurred once. The chain recombines TRBV25-1 with TRBJ2-4, with a tentative D call TRBD1 (6 bases). V lost 5 bases and J lost 0, with 17 bases in between. Germline V gives CDR1 MGHDK, CDR2 SYGVNS. This CDR3 is built from 17 residues. CDR3 coding DNA: TGTGCCAGCAGTCCGGACGGGACACTTTTAGCCAAAAACATTCAGTACTTC. It yields the protein CASSPDGTLLAKNIQYF.

This clonotype was found once. The V gene is TRBV5-4, the J gene TRBJ1-1; unclear D gene. Germline lookup yields CDR1 SGHNT and CDR2 YYREEE (reference sequence). The length of the CDR3 is 13 residues. Trimming removed 0 bases from V and 5 bases from J, with 8 bases in between. This CDR3 reads CASSLGDLTEAFF. The CDR3 nucleotides are TGTGCCAGCAGCTTGGGAGACCTTACTGAAGCTTTCTTT.

The gene calls are TRBV3-1 and TRBJ1-2, with 8 positions matching TRBD1. V lost 0 bases and J lost 6; bases outside the gene matches: 3. Germline CDR1 LGHDT, CDR2 YNNKEL (reference sequence). The CDR3 is made up of 14 amino acids. This CDR3 reads CASSQDKTGDGYTF. CDR3 nucleotides: TGTGCCAGCAGCCAAGATAAGACAGGGGATGGCTACACCTTC.

The chain combines TRBV27 with TRBJ2-7; tentative D call: TRBD1 (6 bases). There are 13 residues in the CDR3. The germline gives CDR1 MNHEY, CDR2 SMNVEV (reference sequence). Trimming left V 5 bases short and J 11 bases short, with 19 bases between. The CDR3 nucleotides are TGTGCCAGCAGTCCCGCCCAGGGGCGGTGGGAGTACTTC. Encoded protein: CASSPAQGRWEYF.

The chain carries TRBV27 and TRBJ2-3, with unresolved D. CDR3 length equals 15 residues. The germline gives CDR1 MNHEY, CDR2 SMNVEV (reference sequence). V lost 5 bases, J lost 2 bases, and 14 bases lay in between. CDR3 bases: TGTGCCAGCAGTCCCACACAGTTACTCACAGATACGCAGTATTTT. Translation gives CASSPTQLLTDTQYF.

The gene calls are TRBV4-2 and TRBJ2-2, with D unresolved. The CDR3 is 14 amino acids. The V gene lost 4 bases and the J gene lost 7 bases, with 13 bases spanning the gap. Germline V gene sequence: CDR1 LGHNA, CDR2 YNFKEQ. In DNA form, the CDR3 reads TGTGCCAGCAGCCCGAACCCCCTGGTCGGGGAGCTGTTTTTT. Residues: CASSPNPLVGELFF.

This sequence joins TRBV12-5 and TRBJ1-2; 7 bases line up with TRBD1. CDR3 length equals 16 residues. Germline trimming cut 0 bases from V and 4 bases from J; bases unmatched to any gene: 8. Germline V lookup: CDR1 LGHNT, CDR2 FRNRAP. The CDR3 spells CASGLVLGRDSYGYTF. CDR3 bases: TGTGCTAGTGGTTTGGTACTGGGAAGGGACAGCTATGGCTACACCTTC.

The rearrangement joins TRBV20-1 to TRBJ2-1; the D gene is possibly TRBD2 (6 bases). The CDR3 contains 16 residues. The V end was cut by 6 bases, the J end by 7 bases, with 25 bases between. Germline values: CDR1 DFQATT, CDR2 SNEGSKA (reference sequence). The CDR3 DNA reads as TGCAGTGCAGGATGTTCGGAGGGACGGAAGGAGAATGAGCAGTTCTTC. Protein: CSAGCSEGRKENEQFF.

This clonotype was counted a few times. The gene calls are TRBV6-1 and TRBJ2-7; D unresolved. With 3 bases removed from V and 0 bases from J, the gap between germline ends came to 0 bases. Germline V lookup: CDR1 MNHNS, CDR2 SASEGT. The CDR3 length is 11 residues. The CDR3 loop reads CASSDSYEQYV. The CDR3 region has the DNA TGTGCCAGCAGTGACTCCTACGAGCAGTACGTC.

This chain links TRBV7-6 with TRBJ1-5; TRBD1 agrees at 8 bases. V gave up 3 bases and J gave up 7 bases; unmatched junction bases: 8. The CDR3 loop spans 15 amino acids. Per the germline V gene, CDR1 is SGHVS and CDR2 is FNYEAQ. The CDR3 sequence is CASSLGDRRGQPQHF. As DNA, the CDR3 is TGTGCCAGCAGCTTGGGGGACAGGCGGGGGCAGCCCCAGCATTTT.

CDR3 sequence reads: CASSLSGGNSPLHF. The CDR3 coding sequence is TGTGCCAGCAGCCTTTCCGGTGGCAATTCACCCCTCCACTTT. This chain joins TRBV7-3 and TRBJ1-6, with D unresolved. CDR3 length equals 14 residues. Germline loops: CDR1 SGHTA, CDR2 FQGTGA. With 5 bases removed from V and 7 bases from J, the gap between germline ends came to 12 bases.

V gene TRBV30 combines with J gene TRBJ2-1; TRBD1 aligns across 12 bases. CDR1 GTSNPN and CDR2 SVGIG come from the germline V gene (reference sequence). The CDR3 is made up of 14 amino acids. The trim removed 5 bases at V and 8 bases at J, leaving 7 bases unmatched. This CDR3 reads CAWETGTGGDEQFF. CDR3 DNA sequence: TGTGCCTGGGAAACCGGGACAGGGGGCGATGAGCAGTTCTTC. Drawing the rest from reference TRBV30 and TRBJ2-1, the complete variable domain is SQTIHQWPATLVQPVGSPLSLECTVEGTSNPNLYWYRQAAGRGLQLLFYSVGIGQISSEVPQNLSASRPQDRQFILSSKKLLLSDSGFYLCAWETGTGGDEQFFGPGTRLTVL.

This clonotype appeared once. The genes are TRBV28 and TRBJ1-2; D is ambiguous. Germline V lookup: CDR1 MDHEN, CDR2 SYDVKM. CDR3 length: 14 amino acids. The V and J ends lost 2 bases and 5 bases respectively, with 12 bases between them. In DNA, the CDR3 is TGTGCCAGCAGTTTAGAAGGCCTCGGGTATGGCTACACCTTC. Translation gives CASSLEGLGYGYTF.

The gene calls are TRBV3-1 and TRBJ2-7; no firm D call. Per germline, CDR1 LGHDT and CDR2 YNNKEL (reference sequence). V shed 4 bases and J shed 4 bases, with 20 bases lying between them. This CDR3 spans 16 amino acids. CDR3 in DNA: TGTGCCAGCAGCCCTCGACCCCCGGACCTCTTTTACGAGCAGTACTTC. This sequence encodes CASSPRPPDLFYEQYF.

This chain connects TRBV24-1 to TRBJ2-2; 8 bases align to TRBD1. The CDR3 sequence is 15 residues long. Unmatched junction bases numbered 7, after V lost 6 bases and J lost 5 bases. Germline CDR1 reads KGHDR; CDR2 reads SFDVKD. CDR3 amino acids: CATSPTGELTGELFF. CDR3 sequence (DNA): TGTGCCACCAGTCCGACAGGGGAATTGACCGGGGAGCTGTTTTTT.

CDR3 DNA sequence: TGTGCCACCAGCAGAGGGCGGGAAAACTCACCCCTCCACTTT. Amino acid sequence: CATSRGRENSPLHF. V gene TRBV15 combines with J gene TRBJ1-6, with D uncertain. This CDR3 is built from 14 residues. Trimming removed 1 base at V and 10 bases at J, with 11 bases between. Germline lookup yields CDR1 LNHNV and CDR2 YYDKDF (reference sequence).

This clonotype was counted a single time. This chain connects TRBV18 to TRBJ2-1; unclear D gene. The CDR3 is 13 amino acids. Trimming shortened V by 0 bases and J by 8 bases, and 8 bases separated the two germline ends. CDR1 and CDR2 from the germline V gene are KGHSH and LQKENI. Here the CDR3 DNA reads TGTGCCAGCTCACCACCGGAAGGATATGAGCAGTTCTTC. Translating it yields CASSPPEGYEQFF.

The V gene is TRBV5-5, the J gene TRBJ1-5, with D tentatively TRBD1 (5 bases). This CDR3 comprises 15 residues. The V gene lost 1 base and the J gene lost 3 bases, with 11 bases spanning the gap. Germline CDR1 SGHKS, CDR2 YYEKEE (reference sequence). In nucleotides, the CDR3 is TGTGCCAGCAGCTTGTGGACAAATAACAATCAGCCCCAGCATTTT. Translating gives CASSLWTNNNQPQHF.

The chain is built from TRBV27 and TRBJ1-3; maybe TRBD1 (5 bases). CDR1 and CDR2 from the germline V gene are MNHEY and SMNVEV (reference sequence). The V gene lost 8 bases and the J gene lost 0 bases, with 14 bases spanning the gap. The CDR3 extends over 15 amino acids. CDR3 in DNA: TGTGCCAGCGCACCGGGACTTAGCTCTGGAAACACCATATATTTT. It translates to CASAPGLSSGNTIYF.

About this clonotype: Germline is not matched at one junction end, which may reflect a read error. J is TRBJ1-2 and V is TRBV23-1, with D perhaps matching TRBD1 (6 bases). TRBV23-1 is noted as an ORF with a role that remains uncertain. The CDR3 consists of 14 residues. CDR3: CASQGTQVDYSYTF. DNA of the CDR3: TGCGCCAGTCAGGGGACCCAGGTGGACTATAGCTACACCTTC.

V usage is TRBV5-6 and J usage is TRBJ1-6, with D perhaps TRBD1 (6 bases). The CDR3 covers 15 residues. V was pared by 3 bases and J by 3 bases, with 10 bases between. Looked up from germline, CDR1 is SGHDT and CDR2 is YYEEEE. The CDR3 coding sequence is TGTGCCAGCAGCTACAGGGATATCTATAATTCACCCCTCCACTTT. It encodes CASSYRDIYNSPLHF.